This TCR beta chain was sequenced during a study of blood T cells in healthy people across ages. Together with a sample-barcoded 5' primer, a J-beta primer mix was included in a second PCR lasting about 6 to 11 cycles. MiXCR was run by TCRdb on the 5' RACE reads, yielding one entry per CDR3 protein. Of about 1.8 million distinct CDR3 sequences listed, around half are singletons. There are 17 residues in the CDR3. Germline CDR1 is MGHDK and CDR2 is SYGVNS. V shed 3 bases, J shed 5 bases, and the junction held 12 bases outside the gene matches. Sequencing used blood. The chain links TRBV25-1 to TRBJ1-4; 7 bases fit TRBD1. The TCR sequence derives from a middle-aged woman in good health. Written as DNA, the CDR3 is TGTGCCAGCAGTGATAAGACAGGGCCGTACAAGAATGAAAAACTGTTTTTT. As protein: CASSDKTGPYKNEKLFF.